The entry that follows covers one TCR beta chain sequence. Antigen unknown. The entry originates in a study of chemoradiotherapy in HPV16-positive cancers. Study-wide findings and caveats: HPV-responsive T-cell expansion during chemoradiotherapy was linked to improved recurrence-free survival in HPV16-positive patients.

TCRdb's copy holds only in-frame clones and misses some; the assay was immunoSEQ multiplex PCR. The sample records about 8,100 clones, approximately 70% being singletons. This sample was taken from a patient who underwent chemoradiotherapy. The TCR was taken from a human donor with HPV-associated anogenital cancer.

CDR3 in amino acids: CASRNPLLPYNEQFF. The CDR3 nucleotides read TGTGCCAGCAGGAACCCCCTCCTGCCCTACAATGAGCAGTTCTTC. The genes are TRBV7-9 and TRBJ2-1; D remains unclear. Trimming took off 6 bases at V and 2 bases at J, with 14 bases between the two ends. CDR1 and CDR2 (germline): SEHNR, FQNEAQ (reference sequence). The CDR3 is 15 residues long.